This T cell receptor beta chain was profiled in a study of blood T cell repertoires in COVID-19. Background on the study: The origin of the acute and convalescent COVID-19 samples was the United States, Italy and Spain. T cells, B-cell-depleted T cells, or PBMCs supplied cDNA or gDNA.

The CDR3 has 12 residues. Trimming left V 10 bases short and J 7 bases short, with 13 bases between. Generated by immunoSEQ multiplex PCR, the TCRdb table keeps only in-frame clones and is missing some. Of about 300,000 clones detected, approximately 90% appear once; the ten largest clones hold approximately 7.5%. This sequence joins TRBV12-3 or TRBV12-4 and TRBJ1-4, with a possible D match to TRBD1 (5 bases). The clonotype originates from a woman aged 25 to 45 with COVID-19, enrolled during active disease. The sequenced sample was peripheral blood. CDR3 coding DNA: TGTGCCACCACCCAGGGCGGTGAAAAACTGTTTTTT. Amino acids: CATTQGGEKLFF.